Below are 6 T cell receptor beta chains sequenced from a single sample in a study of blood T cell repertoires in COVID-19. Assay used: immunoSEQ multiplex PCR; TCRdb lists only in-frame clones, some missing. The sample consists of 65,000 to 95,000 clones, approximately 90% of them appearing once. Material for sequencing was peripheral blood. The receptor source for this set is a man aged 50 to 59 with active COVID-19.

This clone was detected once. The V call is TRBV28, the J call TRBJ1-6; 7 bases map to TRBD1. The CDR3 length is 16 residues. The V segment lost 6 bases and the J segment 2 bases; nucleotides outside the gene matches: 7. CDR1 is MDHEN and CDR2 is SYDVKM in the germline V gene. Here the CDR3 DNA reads TGTGCCAGCAGCCGATGGGGACAGACCTATAATTCACCCCTCCACTTT. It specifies CASSRWGQTYNSPLHF.

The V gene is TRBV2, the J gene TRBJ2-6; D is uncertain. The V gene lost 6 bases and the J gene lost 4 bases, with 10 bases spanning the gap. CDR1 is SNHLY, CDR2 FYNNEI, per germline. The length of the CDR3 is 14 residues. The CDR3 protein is CASRITTGANVLTF. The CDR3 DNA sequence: TGTGCCAGCAGGATTACAACCGGGGCCAACGTCCTGACTTTC.

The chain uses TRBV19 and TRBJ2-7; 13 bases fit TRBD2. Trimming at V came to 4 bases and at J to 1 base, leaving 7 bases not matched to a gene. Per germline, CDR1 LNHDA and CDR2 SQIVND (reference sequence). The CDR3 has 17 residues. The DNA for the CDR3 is TGTGCCAGTAGTAGTGGACTAGCGGGAGTTGGTTCCTACGAGCAGTACTTC. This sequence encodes CASSSGLAGVGSYEQYF.

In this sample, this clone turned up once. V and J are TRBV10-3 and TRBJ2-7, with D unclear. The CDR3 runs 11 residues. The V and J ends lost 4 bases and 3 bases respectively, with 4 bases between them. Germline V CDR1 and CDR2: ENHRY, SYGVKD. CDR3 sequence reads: CAISAHYEQYF. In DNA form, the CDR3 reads TGTGCCATCAGTGCCCACTACGAGCAGTACTTC.

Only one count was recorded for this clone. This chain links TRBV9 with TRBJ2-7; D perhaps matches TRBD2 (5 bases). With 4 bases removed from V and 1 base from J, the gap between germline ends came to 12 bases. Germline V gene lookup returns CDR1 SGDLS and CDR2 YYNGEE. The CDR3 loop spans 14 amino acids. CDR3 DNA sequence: TGTGCCAGCAGCCTCCGGGATATGTCCTACGAGCAGTACTTC. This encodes CASSLRDMSYEQYF.

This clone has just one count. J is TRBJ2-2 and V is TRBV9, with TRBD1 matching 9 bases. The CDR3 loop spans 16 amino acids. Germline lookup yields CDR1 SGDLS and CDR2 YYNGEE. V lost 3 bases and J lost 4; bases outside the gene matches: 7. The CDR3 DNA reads TGTGCCAGCAGCGACCGGGACAGGGACGTCACCGGGGAGCTGTTTTTT. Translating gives CASSDRDRDVTGELFF.